The 17 T cell receptor beta chains below all came from one sample that was sequenced in a study of CD8 T cells in Susac syndrome. The RNA input was about 0.5 to 1 ug, and it was reverse transcribed with random hexamers. TCRdb re-analysed the immunoSEQ multiplex PCR reads in MiXCR, keeping a single row per CDR3 protein. The repertoire consists of some 120,000 distinct CDR3 sequences, with over 85% occurring once and the leading ten covering less than 0.4%. Material for sequencing was CD8+ T cells from PBMCs. The receptors stem from a human donor with multiple sclerosis.

The rearrangement joins TRBV19 to TRBJ2-5; D could derive from TRBD1 or TRBD2 (6 bases each). The germline V gene encodes CDR1 LNHDA and CDR2 SQIVND (reference sequence). The CDR3 totals 15 residues. V dropped 11 bases and J dropped 1 base, with 20 bases sitting between them. The CDR3 is CASRAGTRPQETQYF. The DNA for the CDR3 is TGTGCCTCTAGGGCGGGGACACGGCCCCAAGAGACCCAGTACTTC.

V is TRBV4-1 and J is TRBJ1-2; D unresolved. V was pared by 1 base and J by 4 bases, with 7 bases between. The CDR3 extends over 13 amino acids. Germline CDR1 MGHRA, CDR2 YSYEKL. CDR3 sequence: CASSQGGAYGYTF. The CDR3 nucleotides read TGCGCCAGCAGCCAAGGGGGAGCCTATGGCTACACCTTC.

J is TRBJ2-7 and V is TRBV13; 8 bases are a match to TRBD2. The CDR3 runs to 14 residues. Germline CDR1 PRHDT, CDR2 FYEKMQ (reference sequence). The junction had 1 base not matched to a gene; V was cut back by 1 base and J by 2 bases. The CDR3 sequence is CASSLAGGTYEQYF. The CDR3, as DNA: TGTGCCAGCAGCTTAGCGGGGGGGACCTACGAGCAGTACTTC.

This clonotype was picked up one time. This chain uses TRBV15 with TRBJ2-3, with 10 positions matching TRBD2. Germline V gene sequence: CDR1 LNHNV, CDR2 YYDKDF (reference sequence). J gave up 3 bases and V 8 bases, and 5 bases lay outside the gene matches. This CDR3 has 14 amino acids. In DNA form, the CDR3 reads TGTGCCACCGAGAGCGGGAGGGAGACAGATACGCAGTATTTT. Its protein is CATESGRETDTQYF.

The J gene is TRBJ1-1, the V gene TRBV7-8, with a possible D match to TRBD1 (5 bases). The V end was cut by 3 bases, the J end by 0 bases, with 11 bases between. Germline assignment: CDR1 SGHVS and CDR2 FQNEAQ. The CDR3 loop spans 15 amino acids. The CDR3 coding sequence is TGTGCCAGCAGCTTCGCGGCGGACATGAACACTGAAGCTTTCTTT. It codes for CASSFAADMNTEAFF. The full variable domain, rest sourced from reference TRBV7-8 and TRBJ1-1, is GAGVSQSPRYKVAKRGQDVALRCDPISGHVSLFWYQQALGQGPEFLTYFQNEAQLDKSGLPSDRFFAERPEGSVSTLKIQRTQQEDSAVYLCASSFAADMNTEAFFGQGTRLTVV.

The chain couples TRBV25-1 to TRBJ2-3, with 15 bases matching TRBD2. The V gene end was trimmed by 4 bases and the J gene end by 2 bases; junction bases not matched to a gene: 7. In germline, CDR1 is MGHDK, CDR2 SYGVNS. The CDR3 runs to 18 residues. The CDR3 nucleotides are TGTGCCAGCAGTGGGCCCCGGACTAGCGGGGGGGCCACAGATACGCAGTATTTT. The encoded protein is CASSGPRTSGGATDTQYF.

The chain recombines TRBV19 with TRBJ2-2, with no clear D. The CDR3 is 13 residues long. Germline V gene lookup returns CDR1 LNHDA and CDR2 SQIVND (reference sequence). The V end lost 3 bases, the J end lost 5 bases, and 7 bases lay between the germline ends. This CDR3 reads CASSMGRTGELFF. DNA of the CDR3: TGTGCCAGTAGTATGGGCAGGACCGGGGAGCTGTTTTTT.

This clonotype was observed once. This chain links TRBV3-1 with TRBJ2-5, with 10 nucleotides matching TRBD1. This CDR3 is 14 amino acids long. The J segment lost 5 bases and the V segment lost 4 bases, leaving 4 bases of the junction unmatched. The germline V gene has CDR1 LGHDT and CDR2 YNNKEL (reference sequence). The CDR3 bases are TGTGCCAGCAGCCTAGGACAGGGGGAGGAGACCCAGTACTTC. Its protein product is CASSLGQGEETQYF.

The chain employs TRBV27 and TRBJ2-3, with a weak D call TRBD2 (5 bases). CDR1 MNHEY and CDR2 SMNVEV come from the germline V gene (reference sequence). There are 16 residues in the CDR3. V was cut by 3 bases and J by 5 bases, with 18 bases left in between. CDR3 in amino acids: CASSFLREVRVDTQYF. CDR3 DNA: TGTGCCAGCAGTTTCCTTCGGGAAGTTCGGGTAGATACGCAGTATTTT.

The chain has TRBV29-1 and TRBJ2-1; TRBD1 matches at 7 bases. The V segment lost 7 bases and the J segment 9 bases; nucleotides outside the gene matches: 24. Germline CDR1 is SQVTM and CDR2 is ANQGSEA. The CDR3 covers 17 residues. CDR3 DNA: TGCAGCGGCAACGGACAGGCCACCCCTGGGCCGATGGGTGAGCAGTTCTTC. Its translation: CSGNGQATPGPMGEQFF.

V gene TRBV19 combines with J gene TRBJ2-2; tentative D call: TRBD2 (6 bases). Trimming cost V 5 bases and J 5 bases, with 9 bases left between them. The CDR3 extends over 13 amino acids. The germline V gene has CDR1 LNHDA and CDR2 SQIVND (reference sequence). The CDR3 reads CASSGGYTGELFF. The CDR3 region has the DNA TGTGCCAGTAGTGGGGGGTATACCGGGGAGCTGTTTTTT.

The count of this clonotype is one. V and J are TRBV6-5 and TRBJ2-7; D could derive from TRBD1 or TRBD2 (5 bases each). Per the germline V gene, CDR1 is MNHEY and CDR2 is SVGAGI. The CDR3 runs 17 residues. Trimming removed 1 base from V and 1 base from J, with 17 bases in between. The CDR3 DNA reads as TGTGCCAGCAGTTACTGGGGGTCTCCTAAGGGATCCTACGAGCAGTACTTC. The encoded protein is CASSYWGSPKGSYEQYF.

This clonotype was seen only a few times. The chain recombines TRBV7-6 with TRBJ2-7; D may be TRBD1 or TRBD2 (6 bases each). CDR1 and CDR2 (germline): SGHVS, FNYEAQ. V lost 5 bases and J lost 6, with 17 bases in between. This CDR3 is built from 14 residues. The CDR3 coding sequence is TGTGCCAGCAGCCCGCCCCGAGGGGGGAGCGAGCAGTACTTC. Protein product: CASSPPRGGSEQYF.

The V gene is TRBV7-3, the J gene TRBJ2-1; 7 bases map to TRBD2. V was clipped by 4 bases and J by 3 bases; unmatched bases: 6. Germline CDR1 is SGHTA and CDR2 is FQGTGA. The CDR3 spans 15 residues. DNA of the CDR3: TGTGCCAGCAGCTCGTTAGCGGGCTACTACAATGAGCAGTTCTTC. This encodes CASSSLAGYYNEQFF.

This chain links TRBV29-1 with TRBJ2-1, with TRBD1 as a possible D gene (7 bases). The length of the CDR3 is 14 residues. The V gene's germline CDR1 is SQVTM and CDR2 ANQGSEA. V lost 3 bases to trimming and J lost 9 bases, with 18 bases between them. The CDR3 spells CSVDAGQSRSEQFF. CDR3 DNA: TGCAGCGTTGACGCGGGACAGTCACGCAGTGAGCAGTTCTTC.

This clonotype appeared once. The genes are TRBV30 and TRBJ2-7, with D maybe TRBD1 (5 bases). V shed 3 bases and J shed 4 bases, with 16 bases lying between them. This CDR3 region has 14 residues. CDR1 is GTSNPN and CDR2 is SVGIG in the germline V gene (reference sequence). CDR3 amino acids: CAWSALGRTYEQYV. The CDR3 bases are TGTGCCTGGAGCGCCCTGGGGCGGACATACGAGCAGTACGTC.

The rearrangement uses TRBV7-9 and TRBJ1-5, with no clear D. The CDR3 is 13 residues long. V was shortened by 10 bases and J by 5 bases, with 15 bases between the two germline ends. Germline values: CDR1 SEHNR, CDR2 FQNEAQ (reference sequence). For the CDR3, the DNA is TGTGCCACACAGAGTAGGCGCGATCAGCCCCAGCATTTT. Translated, it gives CATQSRRDQPQHF.